This T cell receptor (beta chain) was sequenced during a study of brain T cells in children with intractable seizures. Clones were sequenced by immunoSEQ multiplex PCR, and TCRdb holds only the in-frame ones, with some missing. The repertoire includes roughly 80,000 clones, about 93% of them detected once, and around 1.6% sits in the top ten. Findings and limits, study-wide: Pre- and post-surgery blood differed in depth, so pre-surgery absences may be undersampling.

Surgery cases with the highest brain T cell transcript signatures were chosen for sequencing. At least one anti-epileptic drug was given before surgery. V was clipped by 6 bases and J by 5 bases; unmatched bases: 6. This CDR3 is built from 14 residues. Per the germline V gene, CDR1 is MNHEY and CDR2 is SMNVEV (reference sequence). On this clone itself: Its specificity is not known.

The sequence was collected from a boy younger than two with tuberous sclerosis and intractable seizures. This chain uses TRBV27 with TRBJ2-1, with 8 positions matching TRBD2. The specimen was peripheral blood, collected at surgery. The CDR3 DNA follows: TGTGCCAGCAGACCGGGAGGGCCCGACAATGAGCAGTTCTTC. Protein sequence: CASRPGGPDNEQFF.